Below, 21 T cell receptor beta chains from the same sample are listed, as sequenced in a study of a mutant IDH1 vaccine in newly diagnosed glioma (dated by TCRdb to about 2021). The library was produced with the immunoSEQ multiplex PCR assay. This is the immuneACCESS table as TCRdb keeps it, with only in-frame sequences that have V and J called. A part of the clones is gone; compared with another copy, unresolved V genes explain less than half, and the rest is unexplained. The sample table records 40,000 or so clones; around 85% of these occur just once. The ten largest account for 2% to 3% of the sample. The sample's time point label, decoded: week 23, last vaccination. Every vaccine dose consisted of 300 ug of a 20-mer mutant IDH1 peptide in Montanide, administered subcutaneously together with topical imiquimod. These receptors have no identified antigens. Specimen: PBMCs, collected from a glioma patient whose treatment included an IDH1 peptide vaccine. These receptors came from a woman in her late teens or twenties with glioma. Some clones in this sample may be carry-over from other donors' samples.

This clone was observed a few times. The chain joins TRBV9 to TRBJ2-3; D remains unclear. Germline V gives CDR1 SGDLS, CDR2 YYNGEE. The CDR3 has 12 amino acids. Trimming shortened V by 0 bases and J by 5 bases, and 4 bases separated the two germline ends. The CDR3 spells CASSVAGDTQYF. Written as DNA, the CDR3 is TGTGCCAGCAGCGTAGCTGGAGATACGCAGTATTTT.

V is TRBV6-6 and J is TRBJ1-1, with TRBD1 identical over 9 bases. Looked up from germline, CDR1 is MNHNY and CDR2 is SVGAGI (reference sequence). V dropped 7 bases and J dropped 4; count of bases not matched to a gene: 10. The CDR3 runs to 15 residues. CDR3 nucleotides: TGTGCCAGCACCAACAGGGGGCGCGGAGGCACTGAAGCTTTCTTT. Its protein is CASTNRGRGGTEAFF.

The V gene is TRBV4-2, the J gene TRBJ2-7; TRBD2 matches at 11 bases. The CDR3 length is 16 residues. Per the germline V gene, CDR1 is LGHNA and CDR2 is YNFKEQ. After removal of 0 bases from V and 7 bases from J, the junction contained 8 bases not matched to a gene. The CDR3 is CASSQDGASGRSEQYF. The DNA for the CDR3 is TGTGCCAGCAGCCAAGATGGGGCTAGCGGGAGGTCAGAGCAGTACTTC.

The chain joins TRBV27 to TRBJ1-1; D not resolved. Trimming removed 3 bases at V and 0 bases at J, with 11 bases between. This CDR3 is 15 amino acids long. CDR1 MNHEY and CDR2 SMNVEV come from the germline V gene (reference sequence). CDR3 DNA: TGTGCCAGCAGTTTGGGCGGATCCCTGAACACTGAAGCTTTCTTT. Translated, it gives CASSLGGSLNTEAFF.

V usage is TRBV9 and J usage is TRBJ2-2, with TRBD1 as a possible D gene (5 bases). Germline CDR1 is SGDLS and CDR2 is YYNGEE. V lost 0 bases to trimming and J lost 4 bases, with 7 bases between them. CDR3 size: 14 residues. The DNA for the CDR3 is TGTGCCAGCAGCGTAGGACAGACCACCGGGGAGCTGTTTTTT. Encoded protein: CASSVGQTTGELFF.

The chain combines TRBV30 with TRBJ2-5, with 8 nucleotides matching TRBD2. V gave up 5 bases and J gave up 1 base; unmatched junction bases: 3. From germline, CDR1 is GTSNPN and CDR2 SVGIG (reference sequence). CDR3 length: 13 residues. CDR3 DNA: TGTGCCTGGGCGGGAGGAGGCCAAGAGACCCAGTACTTC. Its protein product is CAWAGGGQETQYF.

CDR3 loop: CASSAQEFGTDTQYF. In DNA, the CDR3 is TGTGCCAGCAGTGCCCAGGAGTTTGGTACAGATACGCAGTATTTT. The rearrangement uses TRBV6-1 and TRBJ2-3, with D hard to call. Trimming shortened V by 4 bases and J by 3 bases, and 14 bases separated the two germline ends. The germline V gene encodes CDR1 MNHNS and CDR2 SASEGT. CDR3 size: 15 residues.

The V and J genes are TRBV27 and TRBJ1-2, with no clear D. V was pared by 0 bases and J by 2 bases, with 4 bases between. CDR1 is MNHEY and CDR2 is SMNVEV in the germline V gene (reference sequence). The CDR3 length is 13 residues. CDR3: CASSLSGNYGYTF. CDR3 nucleotides: TGTGCCAGCAGTTTATCAGGGAACTATGGCTACACCTTC.

The genes are TRBV14 and TRBJ2-3; 7 nucleotides line up with TRBD1. This CDR3 is 15 amino acids long. The V gene end was trimmed by 4 bases and the J gene end by 2 bases; junction bases not matched to a gene: 6. Germline lookup yields CDR1 SGHDN and CDR2 FVKESK. DNA for the CDR3: TGTGCCAGCAGCCCCCGGACAGGACTCACAGATACGCAGTATTTT. Protein product: CASSPRTGLTDTQYF.

This clone was recorded a few times. This sequence joins TRBV29-1 and TRBJ1-1; D may be TRBD1 (5 bases). CDR1 and CDR2 from the germline V gene are SQVTM and ANQGSEA. V was shortened by 8 bases and J by 5 bases, with 21 bases between the two germline ends. The CDR3 sequence is 14 residues long. The CDR3 reads CSLRRKGAGTEAFF. CDR3 coding DNA: TGCAGCTTGAGAAGGAAAGGGGCCGGGACTGAAGCTTTCTTT.

This chain connects TRBV5-1 to TRBJ1-2; maybe TRBD1 (6 bases). Trimming removed 4 bases at V and 3 bases at J, with 10 bases between. This CDR3 comprises 13 residues. In germline, CDR1 is SGHRS, CDR2 YFSETQ. The DNA for the CDR3 is TGCGCCAGCAGCGTGGACAGAGACTATGGCTACACCTTC. As protein: CASSVDRDYGYTF.

This clone was picked up one time. The chain combines TRBV6-6 with TRBJ1-6; no clear D gene. This CDR3 region has 16 residues. The germline gives CDR1 MNHNY, CDR2 SVGAGI (reference sequence). The germline V and J ends were trimmed by 6 bases and 1 base, with 13 bases remaining between them. The CDR3 region has the DNA TGTGCCAGCAGGCGCTGGGGTGGATCCTATAATTCACCCCTCCACTTT. Translation: CASRRWGGSYNSPLHF.

This chain uses TRBV6-6 with TRBJ2-1; D gene unclear. The CDR3 consists of 14 residues. Germline V gene sequence: CDR1 MNHNY, CDR2 SVGAGI (reference sequence). V lost 4 bases and J lost 6, with 13 bases in between. In DNA form, the CDR3 reads TGTGCCAGCAGTTTTGGTCCACCACCCAATGAGCAGTTCTTC. Amino acid sequence: CASSFGPPPNEQFF.

The rearrangement links TRBV9 to TRBJ1-2, with unresolved D. Germline V CDR1 and CDR2: SGDLS, YYNGEE. Trimming took 3 bases from V and 4 from J, leaving 7 bases between them. The length of the CDR3 is 12 residues. This chain's CDR3 is CASSDLVYGYTF. In DNA, the CDR3 is TGTGCCAGCAGCGATCTGGTCTATGGCTACACCTTC.

This clone was observed a handful of times. The rearrangement joins TRBV9 to TRBJ1-1; 8 bases agree with TRBD1. The V segment lost 7 bases and the J segment 1 base; nucleotides outside the gene matches: 3. CDR1 and CDR2 (germline): SGDLS, YYNGEE. The CDR3 extends over 13 amino acids. The CDR3 protein is CASGGQGNTEAFF. CDR3 bases: TGTGCCAGCGGAGGACAGGGGAACACTGAAGCTTTCTTT. Combining the CDR3 with reference TRBV9 and TRBJ1-1 gives the whole variable domain DSGVTQTPKHLITATGQRVTLRCSPRSGDLSVYWYQQSLDQGLQFLIQYYNGEERAKGNILERFSAQQFPDLHSELNLSSLELGDSALYFCASGGQGNTEAFFGQGTRLTVV.

The chain joins TRBV19 to TRBJ2-2; TRBD2 matches at 13 bases. Germline CDR1 LNHDA, CDR2 SQIVND (reference sequence). V gave up 5 bases and J gave up 7 bases; unmatched junction bases: 4. CDR3 length: 15 amino acids. Here the CDR3 DNA reads TGTGCCAGTAGTCTACTAGCGGGAGGGGTCGGGGAGCTGTTTTTT. This codes for CASSLLAGGVGELFF. Using reference TRBV19 and TRBJ2-2 for the parts outside the CDR3, the full variable domain is DGGITQSPKYLFRKEGQNVTLSCEQNLNHDAMYWYRQDPGQGLRLIYYSQIVNDFQKGDIAEGYSVSREKKESFPLTVTSAQKNPTAFYLCASSLLAGGVGELFFGEGSRLTVL.

The chain links TRBV29-1 to TRBJ2-7; D is undetermined. In germline, CDR1 is SQVTM, CDR2 ANQGSEA. V shed 4 bases and J shed 5 bases, with 9 bases lying between them. The CDR3 is 11 residues long. In nucleotides, the CDR3 is TGCAGCGTTGTCAATCGGGACGAGCAGTACTTC. This translates into CSVVNRDEQYF.

The chain couples TRBV25-1 to TRBJ1-1; a possible D gene is TRBD1 (6 bases). The CDR3 is 15 residues long. Germline CDR1 is MGHDK and CDR2 is SYGVNS. Trimming shortened V by 4 bases and J by 5 bases, and 17 bases separated the two germline ends. The CDR3 here is CASSGPGGRGTEAFF. In DNA form, the CDR3 reads TGTGCCAGCAGTGGGCCGGGGGGGCGAGGGACTGAAGCTTTCTTT.

The chain joins TRBV11-2 to TRBJ1-4; 7 bases are shared with TRBD1. Per the germline V gene, CDR1 is SGHAT and CDR2 is FQNNGV. This CDR3 region has 14 residues. J lost 8 bases, V lost 3 bases, and 6 bases had no gene match. The DNA of the CDR3 is TGTGCCAGCAGCTTCGTACAGGGGCGCGAAAAACTGTTTTTT. It codes for CASSFVQGREKLFF. The full variable domain, its missing parts supplied by reference TRBV11-2 and TRBJ1-4, is EAGVAQSPRYKIIEKRQSVAFWCNPISGHATLYWYQQILGQGPKLLIQFQNNGVVDDSQLPKDRFSAERLKGVDSTLKIQPAKLEDSAVYLCASSFVQGREKLFFGSGTQLSVL.

This rearrangement joins TRBV5-6 to TRBJ2-2, with 7 bases matching TRBD2. The CDR3 runs 14 residues. V gave up 4 bases and J gave up 6 bases; unmatched junction bases: 6. Germline loops: CDR1 SGHDT, CDR2 YYEEEE. The CDR3 sequence is CASSRLRGAGELFF. The CDR3 DNA reads as TGTGCCAGCAGCCGCCTCCGGGGGGCCGGGGAGCTGTTTTTT.

The chain recombines TRBV5-1 with TRBJ1-3; D might be TRBD1 (5 bases). Looked up from germline, CDR1 is SGHRS and CDR2 is YFSETQ. V was shortened by 0 bases and J by 0 bases, with 16 bases between the two germline ends. This CDR3 is 18 amino acids long. The CDR3 region is CASSLEAPGMSSGNTIYF. In nucleotides, the CDR3 is TGCGCCAGCAGCTTGGAGGCACCAGGGATGAGCTCTGGAAACACCATATATTTT.